This T cell receptor (beta chain) was recorded in a study of T cell responses to AZD1222 COVID-19 vaccine. Trimming cost V 6 bases and J 2 bases, with 10 bases left between them. The CDR3 runs to 13 residues. Germline V gene sequence: CDR1 GTSNPN, CDR2 SVGIG (reference sequence). TCRdb keeps only in-frame clones here, not all; method: immunoSEQ multiplex PCR. Of 100,000 to 150,000 clones listed, 92% are singletons. The V and J genes are TRBV30 and TRBJ1-4, with D tentatively TRBD1 (5 bases). The sequence was collected from an adult who received the AZD1222 COVID-19 vaccine. The material sequenced was peripheral blood, taken 28 days after the second AZD1222 dose. The CDR3 DNA is TGTGCCTGTCCAGGGCGCACTAATGAAAAACTGTTTTTT. Its protein is CACPGRTNEKLFF.